The 13 T cell receptor beta chains given below trace back to one sample, sequenced in a study of cytomegalovirus exposure and HLA in healthy donors. The primer mix had 60 Vbeta and 13 Jbeta primers. Libraries were prepared by immunoSEQ multiplex PCR; TCRdb keeps only in-frame clonotypes and omits some of them. Altogether around 100,000 clones are present, roughly 76% being singletons, with the ten largest covering 3.5% to 5%. The specimen was PBMCs. The receptor set was obtained from a man aged 35 to 55 in good health and CMV-seronegative.

For the CDR3, the DNA is TGTGCCTGGAGTGTAGGGACAGGTAATCAGCCCCAGCATTTT. It encodes CAWSVGTGNQPQHF. The chain employs TRBV30 and TRBJ1-5, with 8 nucleotides matching TRBD1. This CDR3 is built from 14 residues. V lost 0 bases, J lost 4 bases, and 2 bases stayed unmatched. Germline lookup yields CDR1 GTSNPN and CDR2 SVGIG (reference sequence).

V is TRBV19 and J is TRBJ2-3, with 9 bases that match TRBD2. From germline, CDR1 is LNHDA and CDR2 SQIVND (reference sequence). This CDR3 contains 15 residues. Trimming took 3 bases from V and 5 from J; bases not matched to a gene: 6. The CDR3 DNA reads as TGTGCCAGTAGTATCGGAGCGGGGGGCGGAGATACGCAGTATTTT. This codes for CASSIGAGGGDTQYF.

This clone was observed a handful of times. The V gene is TRBV2, the J gene TRBJ1-2; D unresolved. Germline assignment: CDR1 SNHLY and CDR2 FYNNEI. V shed 7 bases and J shed 4 bases, with 10 bases lying between them. The CDR3 contains 12 residues. CDR3 nucleotides: TGTGCCAGCACAGACATTCCCTATGGCTACACCTTC. It translates to CASTDIPYGYTF.

As to this clone: The same CDR3 arises from other DNA sequences in this sample as well. The chain is built from TRBV18 and TRBJ1-5; 12 bases map to TRBD1. V gave up 4 bases and J gave up 7 bases; unmatched junction bases: 5. Per the germline V gene, CDR1 is KGHSH and CDR2 is LQKENI. The CDR3 consists of 15 residues. This CDR3 is CASSLGTGGGQPQHF. CDR3 bases: TGTGCCAGCTCACTTGGGACAGGGGGCGGGCAGCCCCAGCATTTT.

The V call is TRBV28, the J call TRBJ2-7; 7 bases are a match to TRBD2. The CDR3 extends over 14 amino acids. Trimming removed 7 bases from V and 1 base from J; junction bases left unmatched: 7. Per germline, CDR1 MDHEN and CDR2 SYDVKM. The CDR3 sequence is CASTLSGGSYEQYF. CDR3 nucleotides: TGTGCCAGCACCCTCTCGGGGGGTTCCTACGAGCAGTACTTC.

The chain is built from TRBV4-1 and TRBJ2-1, with 8 nucleotides matching TRBD1. The trim removed 1 base at V and 3 bases at J, leaving 5 bases unmatched. The CDR3 has 16 residues. Looked up from germline, CDR1 is MGHRA and CDR2 is YSYEKL. The CDR3 region has the DNA TGCGCCAGCAGCCAAGGTGGACAGGGAAGCTACAATGAGCAGTTCTTC. This codes for CASSQGGQGSYNEQFF.

This chain uses TRBV7-2 with TRBJ2-2, with TRBD2 identical over 12 bases. V shed 0 bases and J 7 bases; nucleotides not matched to a gene: 9. The germline V gene encodes CDR1 SGHTA and CDR2 FQGNSA. This CDR3 has 18 residues. The DNA of the CDR3 is TGTGCCAGCAGCTTAGCGCGTCTAGCGGGGGGGGCACGCGGGGAGCTGTTTTTT. Translation: CASSLARLAGGARGELFF.

The chain is built from TRBV6-1 and TRBJ2-3; 10 bases align to TRBD1. Germline CDR1 is MNHNS and CDR2 is SASEGT. After removal of 6 bases from V and 3 bases from J, the junction contained 0 bases not matched to a gene. The CDR3 is made up of 13 amino acids. Here the CDR3 DNA reads TGTGCCAGCAGGGGACAGGGGACAGATACGCAGTATTTT. The encoded protein is CASRGQGTDTQYF.

This clone turned up a few times. V and J are TRBV9 and TRBJ2-1, with D uncertain. Trimming removed 0 bases from V and 7 bases from J, with 8 bases in between. Germline CDR1 is SGDLS and CDR2 is YYNGEE. The CDR3 loop spans 13 amino acids. CDR3 coding DNA: TGTGCCAGCAGCGTAGTTGAGCTTAATGAGCAGTTCTTC. Translation: CASSVVELNEQFF.

This rearrangement joins TRBV6-5 to TRBJ2-3, with D tentatively TRBD2 (7 bases). V was shortened by 8 bases and J by 8 bases, with 14 bases between the two germline ends. The germline V gene has CDR1 MNHEY and CDR2 SVGAGI. The CDR3 is 12 residues long. CDR3 in amino acids: CASRGAMGTQYF. In DNA form, the CDR3 reads TGTGCCAGCCGGGGGGCTATGGGTACGCAGTATTTT.

The chain couples TRBV15 to TRBJ2-3; 10 bases are shared with TRBD2. Per the germline V gene, CDR1 is LNHNV and CDR2 is YYDKDF (reference sequence). With V trimmed by 3 bases and J by 5 bases, 14 bases remained unmatched. The CDR3 consists of 18 residues. The CDR3 coding sequence is TGTGCCACCAGCAGGTTTCAGCGGGGGGGCCGTTCTAGAGATACGCAGTATTTT. Its translation is CATSRFQRGGRSRDTQYF. Filled out from reference TRBV15 and TRBJ2-3, the complete variable domain reads DAMVIQNPRYQVTQFGKPVTLSCSQTLNHNVMYWYQQKSSQAPKLLFHYYDKDFNNEADTPDNFQSRRPNTSFCFLDIRSPGLGDTAMYLCATSRFQRGGRSRDTQYFGPGTRLTVL.

The chain carries TRBV4-2 and TRBJ2-5; 7 positions agree with TRBD2. Germline V gene sequence: CDR1 LGHNA, CDR2 YNFKEQ. The V segment lost 4 bases and the J segment 2 bases; nucleotides outside the gene matches: 10. The CDR3 has 16 residues. The chain's CDR3 is CASSREASGVQETQYF. The CDR3 coding sequence is TGTGCCAGCAGCCGAGAGGCAAGCGGGGTACAAGAGACCCAGTACTTC.

This rearrangement joins TRBV6-5 to TRBJ1-1, with D hard to call. The germline V and J ends were trimmed by 4 bases and 6 bases, with 9 bases remaining between them. Germline lookup yields CDR1 MNHEY and CDR2 SVGAGI. CDR3 size: 12 residues. Here the CDR3 DNA reads TGTGCCAGCAGTTCGGGGTGGTCTGAAGCTTTCTTT. It translates to CASSSGWSEAFF.